Only a few counts were recorded for the clone carrying this T cell receptor beta chain. The antigen remains unidentified. The data originate from a study of CD8 T cells in ankylosing spondylitis. Study-wide points: In peripheral blood, disease-linked CD8+ clones occurred at relatively low frequencies.

The CDR3 is 15 amino acids. Trimming removed 5 bases from V and 2 bases from J; junction bases left unmatched: 9. The germline V gene has CDR1 DFQATT and CDR2 SNEGSKA (reference sequence). Construction of TCR beta libraries was performed using quantitative 5'-RACE with molecular barcodes. TCRdb reanalysed the 5' RACE reads using MiXCR and keeps one entry per CDR3 protein. The sample includes under 400,000 distinct CDR3 sequences, roughly 10% of them seen just once. V is TRBV20-1 and J is TRBJ2-5; 9 bases are a match to TRBD2. The sample was blood, either unsorted or a sorted T cell fraction (not recorded which). The source of this sequence is a female donor with ankylosing spondylitis or in good health (not recorded which). This CDR3 is CSADKGLAVQETQYF. The CDR3 nucleotides are TGCAGTGCTGACAAGGGACTAGCAGTACAAGAGACCCAGTACTTC.